A single count supports the clone carrying this T cell receptor beta chain. The antigen remains unidentified. TCRdb re-called the RT-PCR reads with MiXCR, one entry per CDR3 protein. The sample has about 21,000 distinct CDR3 sequences; over 70% are singletons. This sample was taken from a study of yellow fever vaccine responses in identical twins. Overall study findings and caveats: Reportedly, twins' vaccine T cell responses looked partly convergent and partly personalized.

Looked up from germline, CDR1 is MDHEN and CDR2 is SYDVKM. This CDR3 is 14 amino acids long. V lost 6 bases and J lost 6; bases outside the gene matches: 4. The chain links TRBV28 to TRBJ2-2, with 10 nucleotides matching TRBD2. The sample in question was T cells from blood (PBMCs), unsorted or a sorted subset (not recorded which), obtained before or after yellow fever vaccination (not recorded which). This TCR came from a woman aged 18 to 35 who received the yellow fever vaccine. The CDR3 here is CASRSLAGAGELFF. The CDR3 DNA reads as TGTGCCAGCAGGTCTCTAGCGGGAGCCGGGGAGCTGTTTTTT.